The TCR beta chain under discussion was sequenced for a study of cytomegalovirus exposure and HLA in healthy donors. Broader study findings: Reportedly, cytomegalovirus status was diagnosed with high sensitivity and specificity. The study designated 150 or so TCR beta chains cytomegalovirus-associated. Being productive about 87% or about 30% of the time was typical of most TCR beta V segments in an earlier analysis. In the analysis, some V segments, TRBV6-2 and TRBV6-3 included, were excluded as indistinguishable.

As regards this clone: What it binds is unknown.

The PCR used 60 Vbeta and 13 Jbeta primers. Using immunoSEQ multiplex PCR, the repertoire was profiled, and TCRdb retains in-frame clones only, with some absent. In the table there are some 79,000 clones, 55% to 65% of which are singletons. V trimming: 2 bases; J trimming: 5 bases; junction bases outside the gene matches: 3. Looked up from germline, CDR1 is SGHNT and CDR2 is YYREEE (reference sequence). This CDR3 is 14 amino acids long. The TCR comes from a woman in her thirties or forties in good health and CMV-seropositive. Sequencing was carried out using PBMCs. The chain is built from TRBV5-4 and TRBJ1-2, with TRBD1 matching over 10 bases. The CDR3 coding sequence is TGTGCCAGCAGCTTCCGGACAGGGGGATATGGCTACACCTTC. Its protein is CASSFRTGGYGYTF.